Following are 21 T cell receptor beta chains from one sample sequenced in a study of CD8 T cells in ankylosing spondylitis. TCRdb fed the 5' RACE reads into MiXCR, producing one record per CDR3 protein. The table shows about 220,000 distinct CDR3 sequences, with about 26% occurring only once. Sample: blood, either unsorted or a sorted T cell fraction (not recorded which). The receptor set was obtained from a male donor with ankylosing spondylitis or in good health (not recorded which).

The J gene is TRBJ2-1, the V gene TRBV20-1, with TRBD2 identical over 7 bases. Per the germline V gene, CDR1 is DFQATT and CDR2 is SNEGSKA (reference sequence). There are 14 residues in the CDR3. Unmatched junction bases numbered 11, after V lost 3 bases and J lost 9 bases. The DNA for the CDR3 is TGCAGTGCTAGCGGGAGGAATACCTGGGGTGAGCAGTTCTTC. Residues: CSASGRNTWGEQFF.

This sequence joins TRBV4-2 and TRBJ2-1; TRBD2 aligns across 9 bases. This CDR3 is 17 amino acids long. Germline V gives CDR1 LGHNA, CDR2 YNFKEQ. V lost 0 bases, J lost 7 bases, and 10 bases stayed unmatched. CDR3 sequence (DNA): TGTGCCAGCAGCCAAGAAGGTGCGGGAGGGGCGATAAATGAGCAGTTCTTC. The encoded protein is CASSQEGAGGAINEQFF.

A few counts support this clonotype. The chain employs TRBV6-5 and TRBJ2-7; no reliable D call. Germline loops: CDR1 MNHEY, CDR2 SVGAGI. With 2 bases removed from V and 2 bases from J, the gap between germline ends came to 13 bases. The CDR3 runs to 15 residues. The CDR3, as DNA: TGTGCCAGCAGTTACCACGGACCCAGGACCTACGAGCAGTACTTC. This gives the protein CASSYHGPRTYEQYF.

There are many counts of this clonotype. The chain employs TRBV2 and TRBJ2-7, with 7 bases aligning to TRBD2. V lost 2 bases to trimming and J lost 0 bases; unmatched junction nucleotides: 4. The germline gives CDR1 SNHLY, CDR2 FYNNEI. The CDR3 has 15 amino acids. The CDR3 sequence is CASSEPRELSYEQYF. CDR3 DNA sequence: TGTGCCAGCAGTGAACCGCGGGAGCTCTCCTACGAGCAGTACTTC. Full variable domain (missing parts from reference TRBV2 and TRBJ2-7): EPEVTQTPSHQVTQMGQEVILRCVPISNHLYFYWYRQILGQKVEFLVSFYNNEISEKSEIFDDQFSVERPDGSNFTLKIRSTKLEDSAMYFCASSEPRELSYEQYFGPGTRLTVT.

J is TRBJ2-2 and V is TRBV20-1; D is ambiguous. The V end was cut by 3 bases, the J end by 0 bases, with 14 bases between. Germline CDR1 and CDR2: DFQATT and SNEGSKA (reference sequence). The CDR3 is 16 amino acids. The CDR3 nucleotides are TGCAGTGCTAGTCAGCCGTTAAGCGCGAACACCGGGGAGCTGTTTTTT. Protein product: CSASQPLSANTGELFF.

This clonotype was found many times. In DNA form, the CDR3 reads TGCGCCAGCAGCTTGGTACAGTCTCGGGATACGCAGTATTTT. Residues: CASSLVQSRDTQYF. J is TRBJ2-3 and V is TRBV5-1; D gene ambiguous. V was pared by 0 bases and J by 6 bases, with 11 bases between. Per germline, CDR1 SGHRS and CDR2 YFSETQ. The CDR3 is 14 residues long.

Many counts were recorded for this clonotype. The chain has TRBV6-1 and TRBJ1-1, with 11 bases matching TRBD1. The V segment lost 5 bases and the J segment 0 bases; nucleotides outside the gene matches: 14. The germline V gene encodes CDR1 MNHNS and CDR2 SASEGT. CDR3 length: 19 amino acids. The CDR3 DNA is TGTGCCAGCAGTATCCCAGCCGGGACAGGGGGTCTTTTGAACACTGAAGCTTTCTTT. This encodes CASSIPAGTGGLLNTEAFF.

This clonotype was counted many times. The genes are TRBV13 and TRBJ2-1; no clear D gene. The V and J ends lost 1 base and 1 base respectively, with 14 bases between them. CDR1 and CDR2 from the germline V gene are PRHDT and FYEKMQ (reference sequence). This CDR3 has 17 residues. CDR3 coding DNA: TGTGCCAGCAGCTTAGCTATAGCTCTGGTTTCCTACAATGAGCAGTTCTTC. Its protein is CASSLAIALVSYNEQFF.

This clonotype was counted once. Given a much more abundant clone one base away, this may be a read error. The V gene is TRBV21-1, the J gene TRBJ2-7. TRBV21-1 has pseudogene status. This CDR3 is 14 amino acids long. The CDR3, as DNA: TGTGCCAGCAGCAAAGGCGGCCGCTGCTACGAGCAGTACTTC. It codes for CASSKGGRCYEQYF.

This clonotype was seen repeatedly, ten times or more. The V call is TRBV7-9, the J call TRBJ2-3; the D is unclear. CDR1 SEHNR and CDR2 FQNEAQ come from the germline V gene (reference sequence). V dropped 5 bases and J dropped 2 bases, with 20 bases sitting between them. The CDR3 is 17 amino acids. For the CDR3, the DNA is TGTGCCAGCAGCCCGCGTCTGGGGAAGAAGATCACAGATACGCAGTATTTT. Translation: CASSPRLGKKITDTQYF.

This clonotype showed up just a few times. The chain joins TRBV20-1 to TRBJ2-7, with D possibly being TRBD1 or TRBD2 (5 bases each). From germline, CDR1 is DFQATT and CDR2 SNEGSKA (reference sequence). V was cut by 5 bases and J by 2 bases, with 16 bases left in between. CDR3 length equals 14 residues. The CDR3 loop reads CSALTGTNTYEQYF. The CDR3 DNA follows: TGCAGTGCTCTCACCGGGACGAACACCTACGAGCAGTACTTC.

The chain uses TRBV20-1 and TRBJ2-4; 8 bases align to TRBD1. J lost 6 bases, V lost 3 bases, and 13 bases had no gene match. This CDR3 comprises 16 residues. Germline V CDR1 and CDR2: DFQATT, SNEGSKA (reference sequence). CDR3: CSASIRAGQGRNIQYF. In nucleotides, the CDR3 is TGCAGTGCTAGTATTAGAGCCGGACAGGGTAGAAACATTCAGTACTTC.

The chain carries TRBV6-5 and TRBJ1-1; no clear D gene. V was cut by 0 bases and J by 7 bases, with 3 bases left in between. CDR3 length equals 11 residues. CDR1 is MNHEY and CDR2 is SVGAGI in the germline V gene. The CDR3 coding sequence is TGTGCCAGCAGTTACTCGAGTGAAGCTTTCTTT. Translated: CASSYSSEAFF.

At least ten counts were recorded for this clonotype. This chain links TRBV5-1 with TRBJ1-5; D gene ambiguous. Looked up from germline, CDR1 is SGHRS and CDR2 is YFSETQ. V lost 1 base to trimming and J lost 0 bases, with 8 bases between them. The CDR3 is 15 residues long. Here the CDR3 DNA reads TGCGCCAGCAGCTTGATGCCAGATAGCAATCAGCCCCAGCATTTT. Translating it yields CASSLMPDSNQPQHF.

This clonotype came up many times. V gene TRBV3-1 combines with J gene TRBJ2-7; 11 bases match TRBD2. The CDR3 length is 16 residues. The V gene end was trimmed by 3 bases and the J gene end by 5 bases; junction bases not matched to a gene: 9. The germline V gene has CDR1 LGHDT and CDR2 YNNKEL (reference sequence). Here the CDR3 reads CASSHTVAGGVDEQYF. CDR3 DNA: TGTGCCAGCAGCCACACAGTAGCGGGAGGGGTCGACGAGCAGTACTTC.

The rearrangement joins TRBV7-2 to TRBJ1-6; unclear D gene. CDR3 length: 14 residues. Trimming took 6 bases from V and 7 from J, leaving 13 bases between them. Germline V gene lookup returns CDR1 SGHTA and CDR2 FQGNSA. CDR3 region: CASRPVFGNSPLHF. CDR3 bases: TGTGCCAGCAGGCCTGTCTTTGGAAATTCACCCCTCCACTTT.

This clonotype was seen many times. CDR3 protein: CASSSEQGGAETQYF. CDR3 in DNA: TGTGCCAGCAGTTCGGAACAGGGGGGTGCAGAGACCCAGTACTTC. The chain recombines TRBV28 with TRBJ2-5; TRBD1 aligns across 8 bases. The germline CDR1 and CDR2 sequences are MDHEN and SYDVKM. CDR3 length: 15 amino acids. Trimming took 4 bases from V and 4 from J; bases not matched to a gene: 8.

This rearrangement joins TRBV20-1 to TRBJ2-1; 16 bases line up with TRBD2. Germline loops: CDR1 DFQATT, CDR2 SNEGSKA (reference sequence). The CDR3 length is 15 residues. CDR3 in DNA: TGCAGGGGACTAGCGGGAGGGGGCTCCTACAATGAGCAGTTCTTC. It translates to CRGLAGGGSYNEQFF.

The chain employs TRBV6-1 and TRBJ2-1; the match to TRBD1 covers 9 bases. This CDR3 spans 17 amino acids. Germline CDR1 MNHNS, CDR2 SASEGT. Losses at the gene ends were 6 bases for V and 5 bases for J; bases not matched to a gene: 14. The CDR3 protein is CASRPNFGTGSNNEQFF. CDR3 nucleotides: TGTGCCAGCAGGCCAAACTTCGGGACAGGGTCGAACAATGAGCAGTTCTTC.

The table lists this clonotype with many counts. The chain is built from TRBV6-5 and TRBJ1-1, with D uncertain. V lost 6 bases and J 11 bases, leaving 13 bases between the germline ends. This CDR3 contains 11 residues. Germline V gene data show CDR1 as MNHEY and CDR2 as SVGAGI. CDR3 sequence reads: CASRTNTAAFF. The CDR3 DNA follows: TGTGCCAGCAGGACCAACACGGCCGCTTTCTTT.

The genes are TRBV12-3 or TRBV12-4 and TRBJ2-7, with 9 positions matching TRBD1. V lost 2 bases and J lost 5; bases outside the gene matches: 4. The CDR3 runs to 14 residues. CDR3 loop: CASSLRGQGNEQYF. The DNA of the CDR3 is TGTGCCAGCAGTTTAAGAGGACAGGGGAACGAGCAGTACTTC.